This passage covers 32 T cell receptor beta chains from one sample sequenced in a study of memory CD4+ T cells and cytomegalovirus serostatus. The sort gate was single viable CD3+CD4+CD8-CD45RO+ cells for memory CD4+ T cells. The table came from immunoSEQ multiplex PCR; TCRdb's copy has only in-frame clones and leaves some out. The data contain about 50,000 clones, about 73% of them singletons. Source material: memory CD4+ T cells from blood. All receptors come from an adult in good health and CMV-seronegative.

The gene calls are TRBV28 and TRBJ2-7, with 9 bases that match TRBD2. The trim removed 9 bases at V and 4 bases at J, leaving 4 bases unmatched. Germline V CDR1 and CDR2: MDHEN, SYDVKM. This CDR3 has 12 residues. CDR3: CASSGRLYEQYF. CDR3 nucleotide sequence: TGTGCCAGTAGCGGGAGATTGTACGAGCAGTACTTC.

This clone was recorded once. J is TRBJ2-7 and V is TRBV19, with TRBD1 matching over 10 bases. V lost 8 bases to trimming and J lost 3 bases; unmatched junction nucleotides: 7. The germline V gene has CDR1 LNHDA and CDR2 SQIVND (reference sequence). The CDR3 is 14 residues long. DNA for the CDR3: TGTGCCAGTTCCGAAAGGACAGGGGGCTACGAGCAGTACTTC. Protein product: CASSERTGGYEQYF.

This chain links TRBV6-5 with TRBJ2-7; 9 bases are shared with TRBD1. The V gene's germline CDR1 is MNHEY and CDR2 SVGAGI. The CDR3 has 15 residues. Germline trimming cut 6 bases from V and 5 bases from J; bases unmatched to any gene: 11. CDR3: CASRPPGQGLHEQYF. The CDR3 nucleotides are TGTGCCAGCAGGCCTCCGGGACAGGGTCTCCACGAGCAGTACTTC.

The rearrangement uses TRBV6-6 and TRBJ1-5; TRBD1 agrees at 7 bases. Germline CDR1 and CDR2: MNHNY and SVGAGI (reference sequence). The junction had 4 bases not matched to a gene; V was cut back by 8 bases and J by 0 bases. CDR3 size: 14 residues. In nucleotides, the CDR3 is TGTGCCAGCCTGGACAGGAGTAGCAATCAGCCCCAGCATTTT. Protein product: CASLDRSSNQPQHF.

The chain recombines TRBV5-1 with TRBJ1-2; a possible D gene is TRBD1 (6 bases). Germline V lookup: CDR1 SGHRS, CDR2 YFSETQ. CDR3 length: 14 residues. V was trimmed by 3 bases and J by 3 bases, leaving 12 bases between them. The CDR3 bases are TGCGCCAGCAGCTACGGGGGGGCGGACTATGGCTACACCTTC. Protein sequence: CASSYGGADYGYTF.

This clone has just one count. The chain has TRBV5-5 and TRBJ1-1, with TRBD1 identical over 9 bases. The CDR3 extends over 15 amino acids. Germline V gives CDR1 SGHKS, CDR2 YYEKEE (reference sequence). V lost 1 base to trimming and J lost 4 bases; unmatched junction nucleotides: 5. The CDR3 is CASSLNRGLITEAFF. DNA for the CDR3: TGTGCCAGCAGCTTGAACAGGGGGCTTATCACTGAAGCTTTCTTT.

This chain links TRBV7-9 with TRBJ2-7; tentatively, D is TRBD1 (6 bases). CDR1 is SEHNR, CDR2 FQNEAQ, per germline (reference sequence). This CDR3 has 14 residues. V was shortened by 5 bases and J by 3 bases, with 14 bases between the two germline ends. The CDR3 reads CASSLGDTHYEQYF. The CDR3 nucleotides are TGTGCCAGCAGCCTAGGGGACACTCACTACGAGCAGTACTTC.

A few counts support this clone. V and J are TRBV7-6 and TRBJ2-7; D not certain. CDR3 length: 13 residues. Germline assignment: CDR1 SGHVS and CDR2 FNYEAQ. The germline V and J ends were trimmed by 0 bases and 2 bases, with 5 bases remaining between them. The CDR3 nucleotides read TGTGCCAGCAGCTTAGCCAGGACCTACGAGCAGTACTTC. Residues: CASSLARTYEQYF.

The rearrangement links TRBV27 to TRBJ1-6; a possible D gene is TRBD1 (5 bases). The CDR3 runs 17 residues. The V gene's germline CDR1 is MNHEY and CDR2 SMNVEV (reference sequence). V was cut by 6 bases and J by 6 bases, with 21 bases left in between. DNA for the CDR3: TGTGCCAGCAGCCCGCGAATCAAAGGGACTGTTAATTCACCCCTCCACTTT. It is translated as CASSPRIKGTVNSPLHF.

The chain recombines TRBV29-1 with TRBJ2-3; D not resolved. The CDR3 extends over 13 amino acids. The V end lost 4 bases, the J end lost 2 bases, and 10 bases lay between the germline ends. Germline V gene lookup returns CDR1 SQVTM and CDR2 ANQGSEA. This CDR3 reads CSVGFLSTDTQYF. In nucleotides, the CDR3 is TGCAGCGTTGGTTTTCTGTCCACAGATACGCAGTATTTT.

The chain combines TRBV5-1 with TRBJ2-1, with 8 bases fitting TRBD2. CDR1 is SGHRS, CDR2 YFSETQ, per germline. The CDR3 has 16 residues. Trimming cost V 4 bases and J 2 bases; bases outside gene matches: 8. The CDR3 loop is CASSRDGRAAYNEQFF. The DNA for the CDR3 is TGCGCCAGCAGCAGGGACGGGAGGGCCGCCTACAATGAGCAGTTCTTC.

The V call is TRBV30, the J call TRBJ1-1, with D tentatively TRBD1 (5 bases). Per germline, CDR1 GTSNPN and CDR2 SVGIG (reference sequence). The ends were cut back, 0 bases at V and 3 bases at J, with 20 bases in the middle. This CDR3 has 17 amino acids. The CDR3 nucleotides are TGTGCCTGGAGTGTGTATATTATTGGACAATACTACACTGAAGCTTTCTTT. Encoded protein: CAWSVYIIGQYYTEAFF. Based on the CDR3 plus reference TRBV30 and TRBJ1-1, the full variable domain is SQTIHQWPATLVQPVGSPLSLECTVEGTSNPNLYWYRQAAGRGLQLLFYSVGIGQISSEVPQNLSASRPQDRQFILSSKKLLLSDSGFYLCAWSVYIIGQYYTEAFFGQGTRLTVV.

The CDR3 coding sequence is TGCAGTGCCACAGTTTTCGACGAGCAGTACTTC. Translating it yields CSATVFDEQYF. V gene TRBV20-1 combines with J gene TRBJ2-7; no definite D call. Germline-derived CDR1 and CDR2 are DFQATT and SNEGSKA (reference sequence). The CDR3 spans 11 residues. The germline V and J ends were trimmed by 6 bases and 5 bases, with 11 bases remaining between them.

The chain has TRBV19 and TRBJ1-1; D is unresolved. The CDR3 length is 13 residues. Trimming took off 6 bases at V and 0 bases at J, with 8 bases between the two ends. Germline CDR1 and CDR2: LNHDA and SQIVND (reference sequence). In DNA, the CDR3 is TGTGCCAGTAGCCCCTATATGAACACTGAAGCTTTCTTT. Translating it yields CASSPYMNTEAFF.

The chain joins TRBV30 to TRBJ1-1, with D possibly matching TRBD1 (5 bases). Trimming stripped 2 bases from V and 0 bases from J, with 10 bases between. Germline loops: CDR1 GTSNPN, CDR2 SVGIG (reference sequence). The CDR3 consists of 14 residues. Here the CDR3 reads CAWSMGTMNTEAFF. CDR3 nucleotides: TGTGCCTGGAGTATGGGGACCATGAACACTGAAGCTTTCTTT.

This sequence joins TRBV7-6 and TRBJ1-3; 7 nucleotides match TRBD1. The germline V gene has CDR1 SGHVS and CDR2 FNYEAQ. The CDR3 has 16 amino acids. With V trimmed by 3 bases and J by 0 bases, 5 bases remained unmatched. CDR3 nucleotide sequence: TGTGCCAGCAGCTTTGAGACAGGGACCTCTGGAAACACCATATATTTT. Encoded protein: CASSFETGTSGNTIYF.

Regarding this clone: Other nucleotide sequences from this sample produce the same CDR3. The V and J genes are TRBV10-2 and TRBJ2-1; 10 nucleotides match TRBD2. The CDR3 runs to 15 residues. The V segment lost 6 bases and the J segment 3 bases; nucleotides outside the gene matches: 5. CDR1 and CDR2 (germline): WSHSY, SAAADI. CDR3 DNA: TGCGCCAGCAGCGATCGACTAGCGGGCTACAATGAGCAGTTCTTC. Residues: CASSDRLAGYNEQFF.

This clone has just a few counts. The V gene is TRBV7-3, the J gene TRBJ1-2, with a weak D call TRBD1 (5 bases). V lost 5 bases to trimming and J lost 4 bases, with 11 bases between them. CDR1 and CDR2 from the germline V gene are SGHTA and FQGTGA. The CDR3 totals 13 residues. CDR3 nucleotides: TGTGCCAGCAGCCTAGACAGTAGCTATGGCTACACCTTC. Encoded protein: CASSLDSSYGYTF. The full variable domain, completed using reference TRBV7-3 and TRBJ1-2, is GAGVSQTPSNKVTEKGKYVELRCDPISGHTALYWYRQSLGQGPEFLIYFQGTGAADDSGLPNDRFFAVRPEGSVSTLKIQRTERGDSAVYLCASSLDSSYGYTFGSGTRLTVV.

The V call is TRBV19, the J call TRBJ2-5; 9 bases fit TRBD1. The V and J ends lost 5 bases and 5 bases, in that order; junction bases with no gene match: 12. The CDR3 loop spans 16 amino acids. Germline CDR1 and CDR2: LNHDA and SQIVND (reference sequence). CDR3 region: CASSLPPGTGRETQYF. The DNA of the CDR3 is TGTGCCAGTAGTCTCCCCCCCGGGACAGGGCGGGAGACCCAGTACTTC.

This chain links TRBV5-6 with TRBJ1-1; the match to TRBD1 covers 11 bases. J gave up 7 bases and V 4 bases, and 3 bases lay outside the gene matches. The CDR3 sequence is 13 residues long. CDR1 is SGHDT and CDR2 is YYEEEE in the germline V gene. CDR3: CASSRTGGGEAFF. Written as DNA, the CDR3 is TGTGCCAGCAGCAGGACAGGGGGCGGTGAAGCTTTCTTT.

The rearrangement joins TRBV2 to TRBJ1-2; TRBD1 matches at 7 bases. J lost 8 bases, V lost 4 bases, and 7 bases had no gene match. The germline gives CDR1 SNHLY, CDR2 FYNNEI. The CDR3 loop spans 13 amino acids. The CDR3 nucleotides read TGTGCCAGCAGTGCCGACAGGGTGTACGGCTACACCTTC. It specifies CASSADRVYGYTF.

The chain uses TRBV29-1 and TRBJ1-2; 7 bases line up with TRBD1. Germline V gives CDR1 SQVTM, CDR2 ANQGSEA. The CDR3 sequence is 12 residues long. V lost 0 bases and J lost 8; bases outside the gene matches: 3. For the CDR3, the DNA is TGCAGCGTTGAAGACCCAGGGGGAGGCTACACCTTC. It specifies CSVEDPGGGYTF. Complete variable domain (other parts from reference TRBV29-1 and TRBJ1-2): SAVISQKPSRDICQRGTSLTIQCQVDSQVTMMFWYRQQPGQSLTLIATANQGSEATYESGFVIDKFPISRPNLTFSTLTVSNMSPEDSSIYLCSVEDPGGGYTFGSGTRLTVV.

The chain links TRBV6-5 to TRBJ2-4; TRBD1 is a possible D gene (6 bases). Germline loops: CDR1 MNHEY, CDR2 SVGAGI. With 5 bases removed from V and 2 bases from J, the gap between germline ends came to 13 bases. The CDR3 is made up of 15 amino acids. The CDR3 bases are TGTGCCAGCAGTCCACCCGGGACACCCAAAAACATTCAGTACTTC. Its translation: CASSPPGTPKNIQYF.

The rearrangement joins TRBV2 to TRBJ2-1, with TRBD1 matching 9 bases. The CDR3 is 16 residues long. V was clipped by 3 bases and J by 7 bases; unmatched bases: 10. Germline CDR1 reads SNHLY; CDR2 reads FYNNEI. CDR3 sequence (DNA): TGTGCCAGCAGTGAGCTGACAGGGGGACTGGGGAATGAGCAGTTCTTC. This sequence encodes CASSELTGGLGNEQFF.

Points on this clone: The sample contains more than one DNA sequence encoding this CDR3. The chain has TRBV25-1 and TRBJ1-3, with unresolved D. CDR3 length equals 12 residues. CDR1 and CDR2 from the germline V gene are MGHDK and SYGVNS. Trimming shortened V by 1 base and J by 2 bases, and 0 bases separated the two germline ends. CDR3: CASSESGNTIYF. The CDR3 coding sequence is TGTGCCAGCAGTGAATCTGGAAACACCATATATTTT.

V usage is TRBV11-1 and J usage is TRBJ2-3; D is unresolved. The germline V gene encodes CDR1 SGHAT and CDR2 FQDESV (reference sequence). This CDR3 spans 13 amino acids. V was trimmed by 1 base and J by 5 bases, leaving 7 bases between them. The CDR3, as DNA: TGTGCCAGCAGCTTAGACGTCCAAGATACGCAGTATTTT. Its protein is CASSLDVQDTQYF.

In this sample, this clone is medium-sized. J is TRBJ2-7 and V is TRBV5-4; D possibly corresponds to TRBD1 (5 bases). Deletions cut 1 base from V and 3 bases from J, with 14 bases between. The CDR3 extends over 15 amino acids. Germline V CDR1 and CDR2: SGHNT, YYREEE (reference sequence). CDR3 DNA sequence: TGTGCCAGCAGCTTGCTCTTGGACAAAAACTACGAGCAGTACTTC. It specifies CASSLLLDKNYEQYF.

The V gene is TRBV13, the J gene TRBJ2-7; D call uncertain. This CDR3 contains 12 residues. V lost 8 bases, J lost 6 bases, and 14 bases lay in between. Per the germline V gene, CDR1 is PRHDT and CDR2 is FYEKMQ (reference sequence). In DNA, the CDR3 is TGTGCCAGCGGTCTCGGGTATCGCGAGCAGTACTTC. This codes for CASGLGYREQYF.

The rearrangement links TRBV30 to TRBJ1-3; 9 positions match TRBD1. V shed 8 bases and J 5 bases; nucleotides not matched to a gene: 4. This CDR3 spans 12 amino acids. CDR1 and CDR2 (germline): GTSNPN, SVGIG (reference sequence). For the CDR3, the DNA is TGTGCCGGTGGGACAGGGAGAAACACCATATATTTT. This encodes CAGGTGRNTIYF. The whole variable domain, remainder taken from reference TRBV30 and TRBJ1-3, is SQTIHQWPATLVQPVGSPLSLECTVEGTSNPNLYWYRQAAGRGLQLLFYSVGIGQISSEVPQNLSASRPQDRQFILSSKKLLLSDSGFYLCAGGTGRNTIYFGEGSWLTVV.

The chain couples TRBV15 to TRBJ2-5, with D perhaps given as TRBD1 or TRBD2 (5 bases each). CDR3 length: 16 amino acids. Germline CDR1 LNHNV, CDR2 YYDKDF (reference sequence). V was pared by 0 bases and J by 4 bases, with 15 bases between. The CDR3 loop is CATSRDRDQGSETQYF. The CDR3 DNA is TGTGCCACCAGCAGAGATCGGGACCAAGGGTCAGAGACCCAGTACTTC.

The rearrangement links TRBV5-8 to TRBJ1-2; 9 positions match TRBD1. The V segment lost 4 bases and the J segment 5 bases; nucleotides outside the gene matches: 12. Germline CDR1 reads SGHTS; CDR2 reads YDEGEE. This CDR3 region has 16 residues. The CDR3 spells CASSRIGGTGIYGYTF. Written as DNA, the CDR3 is TGTGCCAGCAGCAGAATTGGTGGGACAGGGATTTATGGCTACACCTTC.

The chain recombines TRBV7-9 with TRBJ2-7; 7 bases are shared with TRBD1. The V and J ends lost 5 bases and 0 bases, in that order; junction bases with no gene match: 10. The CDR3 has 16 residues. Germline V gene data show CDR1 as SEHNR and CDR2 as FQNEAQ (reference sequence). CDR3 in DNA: TGTGCCAGCAGCGGCGCGGACAGGCTTAGCTCCTACGAGCAGTACTTC. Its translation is CASSGADRLSSYEQYF.